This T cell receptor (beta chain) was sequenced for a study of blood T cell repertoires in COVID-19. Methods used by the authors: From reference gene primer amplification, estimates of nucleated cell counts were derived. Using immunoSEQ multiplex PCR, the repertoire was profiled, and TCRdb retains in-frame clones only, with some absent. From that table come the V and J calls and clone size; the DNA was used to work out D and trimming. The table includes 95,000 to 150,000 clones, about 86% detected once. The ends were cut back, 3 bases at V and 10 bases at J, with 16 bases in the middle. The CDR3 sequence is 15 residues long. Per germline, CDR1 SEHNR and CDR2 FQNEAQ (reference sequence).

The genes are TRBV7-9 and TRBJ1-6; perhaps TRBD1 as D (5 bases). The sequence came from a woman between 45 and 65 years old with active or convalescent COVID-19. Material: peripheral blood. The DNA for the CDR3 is TGTGCCAGCAGCTTGTCTGGGGCGGCTGGATCACCCCTCCACTTT. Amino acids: CASSLSGAAGSPLHF.